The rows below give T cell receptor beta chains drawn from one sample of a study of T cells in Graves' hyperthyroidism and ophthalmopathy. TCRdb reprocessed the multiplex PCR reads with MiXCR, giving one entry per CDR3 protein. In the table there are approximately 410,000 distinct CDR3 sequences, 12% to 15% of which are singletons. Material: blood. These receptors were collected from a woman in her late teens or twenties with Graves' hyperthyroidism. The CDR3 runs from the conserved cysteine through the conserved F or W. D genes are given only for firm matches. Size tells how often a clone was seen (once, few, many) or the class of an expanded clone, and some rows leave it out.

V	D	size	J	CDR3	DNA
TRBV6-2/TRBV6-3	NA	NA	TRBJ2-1	CASRKNIADTYDEQFF	TGTGCCAGCAGGAAGAACATAGCGGATACCTACGATGAGCAGTTCTTC
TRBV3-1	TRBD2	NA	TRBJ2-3	CASSQLAGGPDTQYF	TGTGCCAGCAGCCAACTAGCGGGAGGGCCAGATACGCAGTATTTT
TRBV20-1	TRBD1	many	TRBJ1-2	CSATQGSGYTF	TGCAGTGCAACACAGGGGTCTGGCTACACCTTC
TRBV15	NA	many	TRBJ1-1	CATSRAAATEAFF	TGTGCCACCAGCAGGGCGGCGGCCACTGAAGCTTTCTTT
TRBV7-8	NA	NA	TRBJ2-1	CASSLSQVRNEQFF	TGTGCCAGCAGCTTAAGCCAGGTTAGAAATGAGCAGTTCTTC
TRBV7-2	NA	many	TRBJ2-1	CASSLERTSYNEQFF	TGTGCCAGCAGCTTGGAACGTACCTCCTACAATGAGCAGTTCTTC
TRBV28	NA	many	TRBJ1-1	CASSQEPEAFF	TGTGCCAGCAGTCAGGAGCCTGAAGCTTTCTTT
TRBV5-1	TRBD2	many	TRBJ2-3	CASSPTTSPSTDTQYF	TGCGCCAGCAGCCCAACGACTAGCCCTAGCACAGATACGCAGTATTTT
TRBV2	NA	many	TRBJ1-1	CASSRTRLNTEAFF	TGTGCCAGCAGTCGTACTCGGCTGAACACTGAAGCTTTCTTT
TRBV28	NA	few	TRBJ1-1	CASMAAEAFF	TGTGCCAGCATGGCAGCCGAAGCTTTCTTT
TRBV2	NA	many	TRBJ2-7	CASSMEALPYEQYF	TGTGCCAGCAGTATGGAGGCGCTACCCTACGAGCAGTACTTC
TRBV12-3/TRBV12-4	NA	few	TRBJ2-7	CASSLSDLLSYEQYF	TGTGCCAGCAGTTTGTCGGACCTATTATCCTACGAGCAGTACTTC
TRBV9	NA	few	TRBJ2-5	CASSVGVEGGETQYF	TGTGCCAGCAGCGTAGGAGTGGAGGGCGGGGAGACCCAGTACTTC
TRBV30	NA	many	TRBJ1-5	CAWSDGVSQPQHF	TGTGCCTGGAGTGACGGGGTGAGTCAGCCCCAGCATTTT
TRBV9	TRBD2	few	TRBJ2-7	CASSVSGTSGVYEQYF	TGTGCCAGCAGCGTATCCGGGACTAGCGGAGTATACGAGCAGTACTTC
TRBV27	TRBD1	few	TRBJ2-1	CASSLRGTGVYNEQFF	TGTGCCAGCAGTTTAAGGGGGACAGGGGTCTACAATGAGCAGTTCTTC
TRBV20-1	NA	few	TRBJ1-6	CSAREPGLGSNSPLHF	TGCAGTGCTAGAGAGCCGGGACTTGGATCTAATTCACCCCTCCACTTT
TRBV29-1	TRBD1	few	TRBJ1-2	CGPGGQGANGYTF	TGCGGGCCTGGAGGACAGGGGGCGAATGGCTACACCTTC
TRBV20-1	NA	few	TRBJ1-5	CSAKGVRDQPQHF	TGCAGTGCTAAGGGGGTTAGGGATCAGCCCCAGCATTTT
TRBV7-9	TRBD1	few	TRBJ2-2	CASSLASSRGFVGIHTGELFF	TGTGCCAGCAGCTTAGCGTCGAGCAGGGGGTTTGTGGGGATTCACACCGGGGAGCTGTTTTTT
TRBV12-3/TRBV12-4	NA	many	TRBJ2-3	CASSRFRLDTDTQYF	TGTGCCAGCAGCCGTTTTCGTTTAGACACAGATACGCAGTATTTT
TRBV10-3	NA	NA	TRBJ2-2	CAISRATGELFF	TGTGCCATCAGCCGTGCCACCGGGGAGCTGTTTTTT
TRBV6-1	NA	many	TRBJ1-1	CASSPRQSASEAFF	TGTGCCAGCAGCCCCCGGCAGTCCGCGTCTGAAGCTTTCTTT
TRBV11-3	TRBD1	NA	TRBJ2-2	CASSLENQGANTGELFF	TGTGCCAGCAGCTTAGAAAACCAGGGGGCGAACACCGGGGAGCTGTTTTTT
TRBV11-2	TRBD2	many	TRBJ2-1	CASSDSGPPSYNEQFF	TGTGCCAGCAGCGATAGCGGGCCACCCTCTTACAATGAGCAGTTCTTC
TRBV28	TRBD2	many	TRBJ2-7	CASFGSGIQATYEQYF	TGTGCCAGCTTTGGTAGCGGGATTCAGGCCACCTACGAGCAGTACTTC
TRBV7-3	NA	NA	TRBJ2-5	CASSSSPGDQETQYF	TGTGCCAGCAGCTCCAGCCCCGGGGACCAAGAGACCCAGTACTTC
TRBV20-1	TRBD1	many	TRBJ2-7	CSAKPGQGLYEQYF	TGCAGTGCTAAACCGGGACAGGGGTTGTACGAGCAGTACTTC
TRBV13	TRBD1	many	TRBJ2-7	CASSVGQGPYEQYF	TGTGCCAGCAGCGTTGGACAGGGCCCCTACGAGCAGTACTTC